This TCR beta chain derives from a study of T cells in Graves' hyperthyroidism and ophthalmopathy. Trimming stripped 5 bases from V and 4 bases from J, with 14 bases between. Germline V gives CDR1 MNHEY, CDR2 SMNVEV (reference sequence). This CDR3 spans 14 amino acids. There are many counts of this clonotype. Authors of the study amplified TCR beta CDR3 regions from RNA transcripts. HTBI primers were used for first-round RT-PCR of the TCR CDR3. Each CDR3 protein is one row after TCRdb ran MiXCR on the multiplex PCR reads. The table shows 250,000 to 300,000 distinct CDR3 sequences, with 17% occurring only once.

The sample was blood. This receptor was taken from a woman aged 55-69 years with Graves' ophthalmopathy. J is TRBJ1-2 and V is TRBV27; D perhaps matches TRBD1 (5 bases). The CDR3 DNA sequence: TGTGCCAGCAGTCCCCGGGACGGTATCTATGGCTACACCTTC. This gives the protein CASSPRDGIYGYTF.